The rows below give T cell receptor beta chains drawn from one sample of a study of blood T cell repertoires in COVID-19. TCRdb's copy holds only in-frame clones and misses some; the assay was immunoSEQ multiplex PCR. This sample carries approximately 160,000 clones, more than 75% of them seen once, and the ten largest clones take roughly 0.53%. Sequenced input: peripheral blood. The receptors derive from a man aged 55 to 70 with COVID-19, enrolled during active disease. Both conserved end residues are part of each CDR3. D genes are given only for firm matches. For some rows the clone size is stated as once, few or many, or as a class when expanded; others skip it.

TRBJ1-2	15	TRBV9	NA	NA	CASSADSSTNYGYTF	TGTGCCAGCAGCGCGGACAGTTCCACCAACTATGGCTACACCTTC
TRBJ2-1	15	TRBV18	NA	NA	CASSGQRAYNNEQFF	TGTGCCAGCTCAGGTCAGAGGGCTTATAACAATGAGCAGTTCTTC
TRBJ2-5	15	TRBV5-6	TRBD1	few	CASSPDRGLQETQYF	TGTGCCAGCAGCCCCGACAGGGGGCTGCAAGAGACCCAGTACTTC
TRBJ1-2	16	TRBV25-1	NA	NA	CASSDSDIPGRYGYTF	TGTGCCAGCAGCGATTCGGACATTCCGGGTCGGTATGGCTACACCTTC
TRBJ1-1	14	TRBV18	NA	NA	CASSVYSSNTEAFF	TGTGCCAGCTCAGTCTACAGCTCAAACACTGAAGCTTTCTTT
TRBJ2-1	14	TRBV5-1	NA	NA	CASSLEGGNNEQFF	TGCGCCAGCAGTTTAGAGGGTGGCAACAATGAGCAGTTCTTC
TRBJ2-5	13	TRBV6-4	TRBD2	NA	CASSREEGETQYF	TGTGCCAGCAGTCGGGAGGAGGGTGAGACCCAGTACTTC
TRBJ1-6	14	TRBV7-2	NA	NA	CASSSGLLNSPLHF	TGTGCCAGCAGCTCGGGACTACTAAATTCACCCCTCCACTTT
TRBJ2-7	16	TRBV6-1	TRBD2	NA	CASSEGILAVGREQYF	TGTGCCAGCAGTGAAGGAATACTAGCGGTGGGGAGGGAGCAGTACTTC
TRBJ2-6	18	TRBV5-5	NA	once	CASSLWDINASGANVLTF	TGTGCCAGCAGCTTGTGGGACATAAACGCCTCTGGGGCCAACGTCCTGACTTTC
TRBJ1-5	15	TRBV25-1	TRBD1	NA	CASSTTGMGNQPQHF	TGTGCCAGCAGTACGACAGGGATGGGCAATCAGCCCCAGCATTTT
TRBJ1-6	13	TRBV12-3/TRBV12-4	TRBD1	NA	CASSRDRESPLHF	TGTGCCAGCAGTCGGGACAGGGAATCACCCCTCCACTTT
TRBJ1-2	15	TRBV16	NA	NA	CASSRNTGFGYGYTF	TGTGCCAGCAGCCGGAATACAGGGTTTGGTTATGGCTACACCTTC
TRBJ2-1	15	TRBV18	NA	NA	CASSEGDTSYNEQFF	TGTGCCAGCTCAGAAGGGGATACCTCCTACAATGAGCAGTTCTTC
TRBJ2-7	12	TRBV5-8	NA	NA	CASSLVLVGQYF	TGTGCCAGCAGCCTCGTACTGGTCGGGCAGTACTTC